Presented here are 9 T cell receptor beta chains from one specimen sequenced in a study of T cell responses to AZD1222 COVID-19 vaccine. Here immunoSEQ multiplex PCR was the method, and the copy in TCRdb shows in-frame clones only, minus some. The sample holds about 130,000 clones, over 75% seen once. The material sequenced was peripheral blood, taken on day 0 of AZD1222 vaccination. The source is an adult in good health.

The CDR3 spells CASSESGGTITDTQYF. CDR3 nucleotide sequence: TGCGCCAGCAGTGAGTCGGGTGGGACTATCACAGATACGCAGTATTTT. This rearrangement joins TRBV10-2 to TRBJ2-3, with TRBD2 matching over 7 bases. This CDR3 region has 16 residues. Losses at the gene ends were 0 bases for V and 2 bases for J; bases not matched to a gene: 5. Germline V gene lookup returns CDR1 WSHSY and CDR2 SAAADI.

The V call is TRBV5-6, the J call TRBJ1-4; maybe TRBD1 (5 bases). Germline loops: CDR1 SGHDT, CDR2 YYEEEE. The CDR3 consists of 14 residues. V was cut by 6 bases and J by 2 bases, with 11 bases left in between. Here the CDR3 reads CASNWGSTNEKLFF. The CDR3 DNA reads TGTGCCAGCAATTGGGGCTCCACTAATGAAAAACTGTTTTTT. The whole variable domain, filled in from reference TRBV5-6 and TRBJ1-4, reads DAGVTQSPTHLIKTRGQQVTLRCSPKSGHDTVSWYQQALGQGPQFIFQYYEEEERQRGNFPDRFSGHQFPNYSSELNVNALLLGDSALYLCASNWGSTNEKLFFGSGTQLSVL.

This sequence joins TRBV5-5 and TRBJ1-3; 9 bases are a match to TRBD1. The V gene end was trimmed by 0 bases and the J gene end by 4 bases; junction bases not matched to a gene: 2. The CDR3 has 15 residues. The V gene's germline CDR1 is SGHKS and CDR2 YYEKEE (reference sequence). CDR3 loop: CASSLAGTGGNTIYF. The CDR3 nucleotides are TGTGCCAGCAGCTTGGCCGGGACAGGGGGAAACACCATATATTTT. Full variable domain (outside the CDR3, taken from reference TRBV5-5 and TRBJ1-3): DAGVTQSPTHLIKTRGQQVTLRCSPISGHKSVSWYQQVLGQGPQFIFQYYEKEERGRGNFPDRFSARQFPNYSSELNVNALLLGDSALYLCASSLAGTGGNTIYFGEGSWLTVV.

The chain carries TRBV6-5 and TRBJ1-3; D may be TRBD1 (6 bases). V was trimmed by 0 bases and J by 6 bases, leaving 12 bases between them. The CDR3 consists of 15 residues. CDR1 and CDR2 (germline): MNHEY, SVGAGI. CDR3 sequence reads: CASSYSGTRVNTIYF. Written as DNA, the CDR3 is TGTGCCAGCAGTTACTCCGGGACACGGGTAAACACCATATATTTT.

The chain has TRBV10-3 and TRBJ1-6; D remains ambiguous. This CDR3 spans 13 amino acids. The germline gives CDR1 ENHRY, CDR2 SYGVKD. The V and J ends lost 10 bases and 7 bases respectively, with 14 bases between them. This chain's CDR3 is CANRPLRNSPLHF. The CDR3 DNA sequence: TGTGCCAACCGACCACTTAGAAATTCACCCCTCCACTTT.

This clone was picked up a small number of times. The chain employs TRBV30 and TRBJ1-2; D call uncertain. The V gene lost 1 base and the J gene lost 4 bases, with 10 bases spanning the gap. The CDR3 totals 13 residues. The germline V gene encodes CDR1 GTSNPN and CDR2 SVGIG (reference sequence). CDR3 nucleotides: TGTGCCTGGAGTGCCGGACCGACCTATGGCTACACCTTC. Its protein product is CAWSAGPTYGYTF.

The V call is TRBV28, the J call TRBJ1-5; D might be TRBD1 (6 bases). CDR1 and CDR2 from the germline V gene are MDHEN and SYDVKM. V shed 5 bases and J shed 6 bases, with 11 bases lying between them. The CDR3 spans 13 residues. The CDR3, as DNA: TGTGCCAGCAGTCTAGGGGGAAGTCAGCCCCAGCATTTT. As protein: CASSLGGSQPQHF.

This rearrangement joins TRBV2 to TRBJ1-5; D remains unclear. V was pared by 6 bases and J by 6 bases, with 15 bases between. Germline lookup yields CDR1 SNHLY and CDR2 FYNNEI. The length of the CDR3 is 14 residues. As DNA, the CDR3 is TGTGCCAGCAGGGACGCGCTGCAGGTTCAGCCCCAGCATTTT. This sequence encodes CASRDALQVQPQHF.

The chain links TRBV30 to TRBJ1-3; D is undetermined. Trimming took off 0 bases at V and 4 bases at J, with 19 bases between the two ends. Per germline, CDR1 GTSNPN and CDR2 SVGIG (reference sequence). The CDR3 spans 17 residues. This CDR3 reads CAWSVRRSPGVGNTIYF. In nucleotides, the CDR3 is TGTGCCTGGAGTGTAAGGCGGTCTCCTGGAGTAGGAAACACCATATATTTT.